Presented here are 17 T cell receptor beta chains from one specimen sequenced in a study of neurological immune-mediated disorders. TCRdb ran MiXCR on the 5' RACE reads and lists one entry per CDR3 protein. The sample lists tens of thousands of distinct CDR3 sequences, 13% to 15% seen once, with roughly 27% in the top ten. Sequenced input: PBMCs. These receptors came from a woman in her fifties or sixties with HTLV-1-associated myelopathy (HAM/TSP).

Points on this clonotype: At one of its ends the junction is not consistent with the germline gene, which may arise from a read error. The chain uses TRBV25-1 and TRBJ2-1; 7 nucleotides match TRBD2. The CDR3 has 16 amino acids. Per the germline V gene, CDR1 is MGHDK and CDR2 is SYGVNS. CDR3 nucleotides: TGTTCCAGCCATAGCCGACGGGGAGGGGTCATGAGTGAGCAGTTCTTC. It codes for CSSHSRRGGVMSEQFF.

This clonotype was seen many times. The chain joins TRBV29-1 to TRBJ1-1; a weak D match, TRBD1 (6 bases). Trimming removed 6 bases from V and 4 bases from J, with 18 bases in between. The V gene's germline CDR1 is SQVTM and CDR2 ANQGSEA. There are 14 residues in the CDR3. CDR3 nucleotides: TGCAGCGTCACGGTAAACAGGGATAGCACTGAAGCTTTCTTT. Amino acid sequence: CSVTVNRDSTEAFF.

In this sample, this clonotype turned up many times. The V and J genes are TRBV5-1 and TRBJ2-2; 8 bases line up with TRBD2. The J segment lost 5 bases and the V segment lost 1 base, leaving 7 bases of the junction unmatched. Per the germline V gene, CDR1 is SGHRS and CDR2 is YFSETQ. This CDR3 comprises 16 residues. The CDR3 nucleotides are TGCGCCAGCAGCTTGAGGGTACTAGCGGAAACCGGGGAGCTGTTTTTT. This gives the protein CASSLRVLAETGELFF.

This clonotype was seen ten or more times. The chain links TRBV5-1 to TRBJ1-2; tentatively, D is TRBD1 (5 bases). V dropped 4 bases and J dropped 4 bases, with 23 bases sitting between them. CDR3 length: 17 residues. In germline, CDR1 is SGHRS, CDR2 YFSETQ. This CDR3 is CASSPGTRVGIGYGYTF. CDR3 DNA sequence: TGCGCCAGCAGCCCTGGGACCCGCGTAGGTATAGGCTATGGCTACACCTTC.

Ten or more counts support this clonotype. The rearrangement joins TRBV20-1 to TRBJ1-4; D is ambiguous. V was clipped by 0 bases and J by 7 bases, with 9 bases between them. Looked up from germline, CDR1 is DFQATT and CDR2 is SNEGSKA (reference sequence). The CDR3 is made up of 13 amino acids. In DNA form, the CDR3 reads TGCAGTGCTAGAGATCGAGGGAGTGAAAAACTGTTTTTT. Translation gives CSARDRGSEKLFF.

In this sample, this clonotype turned up many times. V usage is TRBV7-9 and J usage is TRBJ1-1; no clear D gene. V was trimmed by 1 base and J by 3 bases, leaving 9 bases between them. Germline assignment: CDR1 SEHNR and CDR2 FQNEAQ (reference sequence). The CDR3 length is 14 residues. The CDR3 nucleotides read TGTGCCAGCAGCTTAGGATCCGGGGACACTGAAGCTTTCTTT. Encoded protein: CASSLGSGDTEAFF.

This clonotype came up many times. The rearrangement joins TRBV11-2 to TRBJ2-6, with 13 bases identical to TRBD2. Germline V CDR1 and CDR2: SGHAT, FQNNGV. The CDR3 is 17 residues long. V was pared by 5 bases and J by 0 bases, with 1 base of the junction left unmatched. CDR3 residues: CASSRLAGGSGANVLTF. CDR3 nucleotides: TGTGCCAGCAGCCGACTAGCGGGGGGCTCTGGGGCCAACGTCCTGACTTTC.

In its sample, this clonotype was seen many times. V gene TRBV25-1 combines with J gene TRBJ2-5; 9 positions agree with TRBD1. Trimming removed 5 bases from V and 5 bases from J; junction bases left unmatched: 9. The CDR3 is 15 residues long. Germline lookup yields CDR1 MGHDK and CDR2 SYGVNS. The CDR3, as DNA: TGTGCCAGCAGTAACCCGACAGGGGGGTGGGAGACCCAGTACTTC. Encoded protein: CASSNPTGGWETQYF.

The rearrangement links TRBV12-3 or TRBV12-4 to TRBJ2-2, with a weak D call TRBD2 (6 bases). The CDR3 runs to 12 residues. Trimming took off 7 bases at V and 13 bases at J, with 16 bases between the two ends. CDR3 sequence (DNA): TGTGCCAGCACGAGTCCAGGAGGGTCGCTGTTTTTT. Protein: CASTSPGGSLFF.

This clonotype was recorded many times. This chain uses TRBV28 with TRBJ1-3, with TRBD1 as a possible D gene (6 bases). V was shortened by 3 bases and J by 2 bases, with 11 bases between the two germline ends. Per germline, CDR1 MDHEN and CDR2 SYDVKM. This CDR3 comprises 15 residues. CDR3 sequence reads: CASSFLGAAGNTIYF. The CDR3 nucleotides read TGTGCCAGCAGTTTTTTGGGGGCCGCTGGAAACACCATATATTTT.

This clonotype has a count of ten or more. The V and J genes are TRBV12-3 or TRBV12-4 and TRBJ2-2; TRBD1 matches at 7 bases. V shed 8 bases, J shed 5 bases, and the junction held 11 bases outside the gene matches. The CDR3 runs to 15 residues. CDR3 DNA: TGTGCCAGCTTACGAGGGGGCCCGGTTACCGGGGAGCTGTTTTTT. This encodes CASLRGGPVTGELFF.

This clonotype was detected many times. Compared with germline, one end of the junction differs, possibly owing to a read error. This chain uses TRBV6-5 with TRBJ2-7; 10 positions match TRBD1. The V gene's germline CDR1 is MNHEY and CDR2 SVGAGI. CDR3 length: 19 amino acids. This CDR3 is CASSYSIIGTGVLSYEQYF. The CDR3 bases are TGTGCCAGCAGTTACTCGATAATAGGGACAGGGGTCCTCTCCTACGAGCAGTACTTT.

Many counts were recorded for this clonotype. V gene TRBV2 combines with J gene TRBJ1-2; 10 bases fit TRBD1. This CDR3 region has 15 residues. The V segment lost 6 bases and the J segment 4 bases; nucleotides outside the gene matches: 8. Germline assignment: CDR1 SNHLY and CDR2 FYNNEI. CDR3 nucleotide sequence: TGTGCCAGCAGCTCCGGGACAGGGGTGAGCTATGGCTACACCTTC. It codes for CASSSGTGVSYGYTF.

There are many counts of this clonotype. J is TRBJ2-5 and V is TRBV20-1, with D possibly being TRBD2 (5 bases). Looked up from germline, CDR1 is DFQATT and CDR2 is SNEGSKA (reference sequence). Trimming removed 7 bases at V and 1 base at J, with 13 bases between. The CDR3 consists of 13 residues. CDR3 sequence: CSERGGLQETQYF. CDR3 DNA sequence: TGCAGTGAACGCGGAGGCCTCCAAGAGACCCAGTACTTC.

The sample holds many counts of this clonotype. The rearrangement uses TRBV6-1 and TRBJ2-1, with D unclear. Between the trimmed V and J ends, which lost 2 bases and 3 bases, there was a span of 2 bases. The CDR3 extends over 12 amino acids. Germline CDR1 and CDR2: MNHNS and SASEGT. The CDR3 region is CASSELYNEQFF. The CDR3 DNA sequence: TGTGCCAGCAGTGAACTCTACAATGAGCAGTTCTTC.

This clonotype was observed at least ten times. V usage is TRBV7-7 and J usage is TRBJ2-7; TRBD1 agrees at 7 bases. The CDR3 sequence is 18 residues long. Germline CDR1 is SSHAT and CDR2 is FNYEAQ (reference sequence). The CDR3 sequence: CASSLKARQGGSSYEQYV. Here the CDR3 DNA reads TGTGCTAGCAGCTTAAAAGCCCGACAGGGTGGGAGCTCGTACGAGCAGTACGTC.

This clonotype has at least ten counts. The chain couples TRBV10-3 to TRBJ1-1; 8 bases match TRBD1. Germline CDR1 and CDR2: ENHRY and SYGVKD. The CDR3 totals 13 residues. Trimming removed 7 bases from V and 1 base from J; junction bases left unmatched: 2. In DNA, the CDR3 is TGTGCCATCACACAGGGGGGGAACACTGAAGCTTTCTTT. Its translation is CAITQGGNTEAFF.